Listed here are 18 T cell receptor beta chains from one sample, sequenced in a study of T cell responses to AZD1222 COVID-19 vaccine (dated by TCRdb to 2020 to 2023). According to the study, the label for this sample's time point signals: baseline before first vaccination. Library construction relied on the immunoSEQ multiplex PCR assay. This is the immuneACCESS table as TCRdb keeps it, with only in-frame sequences that have V and J called. A part of the clones is gone; compared with another copy, unresolved V genes explain less than half, and the rest is unexplained. The sample records approximately 150,000 clones, 80% to 95% of which are singletons. The top ten clones comprise about 2.5% of the sample. The specimen was peripheral blood, collected on day 0 of AZD1222 vaccination. All receptors come from an adult in good health.

The chain links TRBV5-6 to TRBJ1-6, with TRBD1 identical over 8 bases. V dropped 3 bases and J dropped 7; count of bases not matched to a gene: 3. This CDR3 region has 14 residues. Germline CDR1 SGHDT, CDR2 YYEEEE. The CDR3 reads CASSSDRENSPLHF. The CDR3 coding sequence is TGTGCCAGCAGCTCGGACAGGGAAAATTCACCCCTCCACTTT.

The V and J genes are TRBV28 and TRBJ1-2; D is uncertain. Germline CDR1 and CDR2: MDHEN and SYDVKM. This CDR3 region has 12 residues. V was shortened by 7 bases and J by 4 bases, with 10 bases between the two germline ends. Written as DNA, the CDR3 is TGTGCCAGCACCCTCTTGGGCTATGGCTACACCTTC. Protein product: CASTLLGYGYTF.

The genes are TRBV27 and TRBJ1-2; D unresolved. The CDR3 has 13 amino acids. Trimming took 8 bases from V and 1 from J, leaving 11 bases between them. Germline assignment: CDR1 MNHEY and CDR2 SMNVEV (reference sequence). The CDR3 coding sequence is TGTGCCAGCGGACCGGGATATAACTATGGCTACACCTTC. Translated, it gives CASGPGYNYGYTF.

The chain uses TRBV28 and TRBJ1-2, with 9 bases that match TRBD1. The CDR3 runs to 14 residues. Germline assignment: CDR1 MDHEN and CDR2 SYDVKM. V lost 6 bases and J lost 6; bases outside the gene matches: 8. CDR3 sequence: CASSQVWTGDGYTF. The CDR3, as DNA: TGTGCCAGCAGCCAGGTTTGGACAGGGGATGGCTACACCTTC.

The genes are TRBV4-3 and TRBJ1-2; TRBD1 aligns across 8 bases. The CDR3 loop spans 14 amino acids. Germline assignment: CDR1 LGHNA and CDR2 YSLEER. Trimming removed 6 bases from V and 5 bases from J; junction bases left unmatched: 8. CDR3 DNA sequence: TGCGCCAGCAGGAGAGACAGGGGAGGATATGGCTACACCTTC. Its translation: CASRRDRGGYGYTF.

The chain uses TRBV20-1 and TRBJ2-4, with unresolved D. Germline CDR1 is DFQATT and CDR2 is SNEGSKA (reference sequence). This CDR3 region has 14 residues. The germline V and J ends were trimmed by 3 bases and 2 bases, with 11 bases remaining between them. The CDR3 bases are TGCAGTGCTAGTTTAACAGTAACCAAAAACATTCAGTACTTC. Its translation is CSASLTVTKNIQYF.

V and J are TRBV7-9 and TRBJ2-7, with D uncertain. Germline V gene data show CDR1 as SEHNR and CDR2 as FQNEAQ (reference sequence). Trimming shortened V by 1 base and J by 2 bases, and 9 bases separated the two germline ends. The CDR3 spans 14 residues. The CDR3 is CASSLDGRTYEQYF. CDR3 nucleotides: TGTGCCAGCAGCTTAGACGGACGTACCTACGAGCAGTACTTC.

V usage is TRBV15 and J usage is TRBJ1-4; D possibly corresponds to TRBD1 (5 bases). This CDR3 comprises 16 residues. CDR1 is LNHNV and CDR2 is YYDKDF in the germline V gene (reference sequence). The V and J ends lost 3 bases and 5 bases respectively, with 16 bases between them. As DNA, the CDR3 is TGTGCCACCAGCAGTGCCGGGGACGGAGGGAATGAAAAACTGTTTTTT. The encoded protein is CATSSAGDGGNEKLFF. The full variable domain, with the rest looked up from reference TRBV15 and TRBJ1-4, is DAMVIQNPRYQVTQFGKPVTLSCSQTLNHNVMYWYQQKSSQAPKLLFHYYDKDFNNEADTPDNFQSRRPNTSFCFLDIRSPGLGDTAMYLCATSSAGDGGNEKLFFGSGTQLSVL.

The chain links TRBV7-8 to TRBJ1-1; TRBD1 agrees at 7 bases. The CDR3 has 15 residues. Germline V CDR1 and CDR2: SGHVS, FQNEAQ. Trimming took 7 bases from V and 4 from J; bases not matched to a gene: 12. The chain's CDR3 is CASTEPGRGGTEAFF. The DNA for the CDR3 is TGTGCCAGCACCGAACCGGGCAGGGGGGGCACTGAAGCTTTCTTT.

This clone was picked up a small number of times. The rearrangement links TRBV24-1 to TRBJ1-2, with D perhaps matching TRBD1 (6 bases). V shed 4 bases and J shed 5 bases, with 19 bases lying between them. Germline-derived CDR1 and CDR2 are KGHDR and SFDVKD. The CDR3 is 16 residues long. As DNA, the CDR3 is TGTGCCACCAGTGAAGGCGGTGGGGGGGCACTTTATGGCTACACCTTC. It yields the protein CATSEGGGGALYGYTF.

This chain joins TRBV24-1 and TRBJ2-3; 14 bases match TRBD2. Trimming took 7 bases from V and 7 from J; bases not matched to a gene: 3. The CDR3 has 14 amino acids. From germline, CDR1 is KGHDR and CDR2 SFDVKD. The CDR3 DNA reads TGTGCCACCAGCGGGACTAGCGGGAGAAATACGCAGTATTTT. Translation gives CATSGTSGRNTQYF.

This clone was observed a handful of times. The chain couples TRBV5-1 to TRBJ2-7; D gene uncertain. Trimming cost V 0 bases and J 2 bases, with 9 bases left between them. Germline loops: CDR1 SGHRS, CDR2 YFSETQ. The CDR3 has 14 residues. As DNA, the CDR3 is TGCGCCAGCAGCTTGGAGGCAGCCACCTACGAGCAGTACTTC. Translated, it gives CASSLEAATYEQYF. Together with reference TRBV5-1 and TRBJ2-7, the CDR3 gives the full variable domain: KAGVTQTPRYLIKTRGQQVTLSCSPISGHRSVSWYQQTPGQGLQFLFEYFSETQRNKGNFPGRFSGRQFSNSRSEMNVSTLELGDSALYLCASSLEAATYEQYFGPGTRLTVT.

The rearrangement uses TRBV2 and TRBJ2-3; 9 bases line up with TRBD1. CDR3 size: 15 residues. CDR1 is SNHLY, CDR2 FYNNEI, per germline. J gave up 4 bases and V 3 bases, and 5 bases lay outside the gene matches. CDR3 sequence: CASSEDRGGADTQYF. As DNA, the CDR3 is TGTGCCAGCAGTGAGGACAGGGGAGGAGCAGATACGCAGTATTTT.

The genes are TRBV7-8 and TRBJ1-4; unclear D gene. V lost 2 bases, J lost 2 bases, and 9 bases lay in between. CDR3 size: 15 residues. CDR1 is SGHVS and CDR2 is FQNEAQ in the germline V gene. CDR3 residues: CASSLSSTTNEKLFF. CDR3 nucleotides: TGTGCCAGCAGCTTAAGTTCCACGACTAATGAAAAACTGTTTTTT.

The chain is built from TRBV3-1 (or the pseudogene TRBV3-2) and TRBJ2-1; maybe TRBD2 (6 bases). The CDR3 is 14 amino acids. V was cut by 1 base and J by 6 bases, with 10 bases left in between. Germline CDR1 is LGHDT and CDR2 is YNNKEL (reference sequence). CDR3 sequence (DNA): TGTGCCAGCAGCCAAGGCACTAGCAGCAATGAGCAGTTCTTC. Residues: CASSQGTSSNEQFF.

The chain carries TRBV30 and TRBJ1-3; D unclear. V lost 1 base and J lost 2, with 9 bases in between. CDR3 length: 14 residues. Per the germline V gene, CDR1 is GTSNPN and CDR2 is SVGIG (reference sequence). The CDR3 protein is CAWSGRPTGNTIYF. CDR3 DNA sequence: TGTGCCTGGAGTGGCAGGCCTACTGGAAACACCATATATTTT.

The V call is TRBV4-2, the J call TRBJ1-1; no firm D call. The germline gives CDR1 LGHNA, CDR2 YNFKEQ. V lost 1 base, J lost 0 bases, and 6 bases lay in between. This CDR3 has 14 amino acids. This chain's CDR3 is CASSQGSVNTEAFF. The CDR3 DNA is TGTGCCAGCAGCCAAGGGTCGGTGAACACTGAAGCTTTCTTT.

The gene calls are TRBV5-1 and TRBJ1-3; tentatively, D is TRBD1 (5 bases). V lost 0 bases, J lost 2 bases, and 15 bases lay in between. Germline V CDR1 and CDR2: SGHRS, YFSETQ. This CDR3 has 17 residues. As DNA, the CDR3 is TGCGCCAGCAGCTTGGGTGCGGGGCAGAAGGCTGGAAACACCATATATTTT. Protein: CASSLGAGQKAGNTIYF.